The 3 T cell receptor beta chains below were found in one sample sequenced in a study of memory CD4+ T cells and cytomegalovirus serostatus. TCRdb keeps only in-frame clones here, not all; method: immunoSEQ multiplex PCR. This table has around 50,000 clones, 75% to 85% appearing once. The sort gate was single viable CD3+CD4+CD8-CD45RO+ cells for memory CD4+ T cells. The specimen sequenced was memory CD4+ T cells from blood. The receptors were gathered from an adult in good health and CMV-seronegative.

This clone has more than one count but fewer than ten. The chain carries TRBV6-1 and TRBJ2-7; no clear D gene. V was trimmed by 5 bases and J by 0 bases, leaving 5 bases between them. The CDR3 is 12 residues long. The germline V gene has CDR1 MNHNS and CDR2 SASEGT. CDR3 amino acids: CASSHSSYEQYF. Written as DNA, the CDR3 is TGTGCCAGCAGTCACAGCTCCTACGAGCAGTACTTC.

V and J are TRBV18 and TRBJ2-3, with 7 positions matching TRBD2. V lost 1 base and J lost 11; bases outside the gene matches: 6. Germline V lookup: CDR1 KGHSH, CDR2 LQKENI. The CDR3 is made up of 13 amino acids. DNA for the CDR3: TGTGCCAGCTCACCACAAAGCGGGAATGTGCAGTATTTT. Protein sequence: CASSPQSGNVQYF.

V usage is TRBV28 and J usage is TRBJ2-1; D is possibly TRBD2 (5 bases). There are 12 residues in the CDR3. V was shortened by 5 bases and J by 9 bases, with 11 bases between the two germline ends. Germline assignment: CDR1 MDHEN and CDR2 SYDVKM. The CDR3 nucleotides read TGTGCCAGCAGTCCCTTCCGGGGTGAGCAGTTCTTC. It specifies CASSPFRGEQFF.